A single sample is the source of the 12 T cell receptor beta chains below, sequenced in a study of neurological immune-mediated disorders. TCRdb independently ran MiXCR on the 5' RACE reads; one entry per CDR3 protein. The data show 64,000 or so distinct CDR3 sequences, about a tenth seen once. The sample's time point: longitudinal time-point 1 (baseline). Source material: PBMCs. The receptors stem from a man aged 30-40 years in good health.

The V and J genes are TRBV5-6 and TRBJ2-5, with 7 bases fitting TRBD2. This CDR3 is built from 16 residues. Germline assignment: CDR1 SGHDT and CDR2 YYEEEE. V trimming: 0 bases; J trimming: 1 base; junction bases outside the gene matches: 6. The CDR3 region is CASSLGGSSGQETQYF. DNA for the CDR3: TGTGCCAGCAGCTTGGGGGGCTCTAGCGGCCAAGAGACCCAGTACTTC.

At least ten counts were recorded for this clonotype. The rearrangement joins TRBV12-3 or TRBV12-4 to TRBJ1-5; the D is unclear. The CDR3 loop spans 12 amino acids. V dropped 5 bases and J dropped 1 base, with 3 bases sitting between them. Here the CDR3 reads CASSESNQPQHF. In DNA form, the CDR3 reads TGTGCCAGCAGTGAGAGCAATCAGCCCCAGCATTTT.

In its sample, this clonotype was seen many times. The chain joins TRBV20-1 to TRBJ1-5; 9 bases align to TRBD1. The germline V gene has CDR1 DFQATT and CDR2 SNEGSKA (reference sequence). The CDR3 totals 12 residues. Trimming removed 5 bases from V and 7 bases from J; junction bases left unmatched: 3. CDR3 sequence reads: CSAWDRVQPQHF. CDR3 nucleotide sequence: TGCAGTGCTTGGGACAGGGTGCAGCCCCAGCATTTT.

This clonotype came up many times. The chain employs TRBV20-1 and TRBJ2-1; the match to TRBD2 covers 11 bases. Germline lookup yields CDR1 DFQATT and CDR2 SNEGSKA (reference sequence). J gave up 4 bases and V 1 base, and 6 bases lay outside the gene matches. The CDR3 runs 16 residues. The CDR3 region is CSARGLAGWGYNEQFF. CDR3 nucleotide sequence: TGCAGTGCTAGAGGACTAGCGGGGTGGGGTTACAATGAGCAGTTCTTC.

This clonotype was observed at least ten times. For the CDR3, the DNA is TGTGCCAGCAGCTTAGCGCTGGCTAGCGGGAGCCACGAGCAGTACTTC. Amino acid sequence: CASSLALASGSHEQYF. The rearrangement links TRBV7-9 to TRBJ2-7, with 10 bases that match TRBD2. Germline CDR1 SEHNR, CDR2 FQNEAQ (reference sequence). Germline trimming cut 0 bases from V and 5 bases from J; bases unmatched to any gene: 7. CDR3 length: 16 residues.

This clonotype was detected many times. The V and J genes are TRBV5-1 and TRBJ1-1; maybe TRBD1 (5 bases). The germline gives CDR1 SGHRS, CDR2 YFSETQ. CDR3 length: 13 residues. The V end was cut by 1 base, the J end by 5 bases, with 9 bases between. The CDR3 DNA follows: TGCGCCAGCAGCTTGTCCGGGGGGACTGAAGCTTTCTTT. This translates into CASSLSGGTEAFF. The full variable domain, in which reference TRBV5-1 and TRBJ1-1 provide the parts outside the CDR3, is KAGVTQTPRYLIKTRGQQVTLSCSPISGHRSVSWYQQTPGQGLQFLFEYFSETQRNKGNFPGRFSGRQFSNSRSEMNVSTLELGDSALYLCASSLSGGTEAFFGQGTRLTVV.

This clonotype has at least ten counts. V and J are TRBV10-3 and TRBJ2-3; 10 bases match TRBD1. With 3 bases clipped from V and 4 bases from J, the junction kept 4 bases outside the gene matches. CDR1 ENHRY and CDR2 SYGVKD come from the germline V gene. This CDR3 has 15 residues. In DNA form, the CDR3 reads TGTGCCATCAGTGACGCCGGGACAGGGGCAGATACGCAGTATTTT. Protein sequence: CAISDAGTGADTQYF.

The V and J genes are TRBV6-6 and TRBJ2-3; TRBD2 matches 8 bases. Germline V lookup: CDR1 MNHNY, CDR2 SVGAGI (reference sequence). V lost 7 bases to trimming and J lost 0 bases; unmatched junction nucleotides: 9. The CDR3 is 16 residues long. The CDR3 reads CASTDGSGASTDTQYF. The CDR3 nucleotides read TGTGCCAGCACCGACGGTAGCGGGGCTAGCACAGATACGCAGTATTTT.

This clonotype was found a few times. The V and J genes are TRBV28 and TRBJ2-7, with a weak D call TRBD2 (6 bases). The length of the CDR3 is 15 residues. Germline CDR1 and CDR2: MDHEN and SYDVKM. Deletions cut 1 base from V and 2 bases from J, with 12 bases between. CDR3 sequence (DNA): TGTGCCAGCAGTTTATCCTCCCGCGGGGCCTACGAGCAGTACTTC. This gives the protein CASSLSSRGAYEQYF. Based on the CDR3 plus reference TRBV28 and TRBJ2-7, the full variable domain is DVKVTQSSRYLVKRTGEKVFLECVQDMDHENMFWYRQDPGLGLRLIYFSYDVKMKEKGDIPEGYSVSREKKERFSLILESASTNQTSMYLCASSLSSRGAYEQYFGPGTRLTVT.

This clonotype has at least ten counts. The rearrangement uses TRBV7-2 and TRBJ2-2; a weak D match, TRBD2 (5 bases). The CDR3 covers 18 residues. CDR1 SGHTA and CDR2 FQGNSA come from the germline V gene. The germline V and J ends were trimmed by 6 bases and 1 base, with 21 bases remaining between them. CDR3 residues: CASSFGVGRRMNTGELFF. The CDR3 nucleotides read TGTGCCAGCAGTTTTGGGGTCGGACGGAGGATGAACACCGGGGAGCTGTTTTTT.

This clonotype showed up just a few times. One base away lies a much larger clone, so this may be a sequencing read error. The chain carries TRBV6-2 or TRBV6-3 and TRBJ1-1; D possibly corresponds to TRBD1 (5 bases). Germline lookup yields CDR1 MNHEY and CDR2 SVGEGT. This CDR3 has 12 residues. CDR3 coding DNA: TGTGCCACGGCGGGGGGAGGTACTGAAGATTTCTTT. Protein sequence: CATAGGGTEDFF.

The V gene is TRBV19, the J gene TRBJ1-4; D gene unclear. Germline-derived CDR1 and CDR2 are LNHDA and SQIVND (reference sequence). V lost 6 bases, J lost 3 bases, and 8 bases lay in between. This CDR3 region has 13 residues. The CDR3: CASRGEANEKLFF. As DNA, the CDR3 is TGTGCCAGTAGGGGCGAGGCTAATGAAAAACTGTTTTTT.